Here is one T cell receptor (beta chain) with its context. TCRdb ran MiXCR on the RT-PCR reads and lists one entry per CDR3 protein. This sample has 70,000 or so distinct CDR3 sequences, with more than 20% found just once. This sample was taken from a study of patients and donors after allogeneic stem cell transplantation. In germline, CDR1 is DFQATT, CDR2 SNEGSKA (reference sequence). CDR3 size: 13 residues. Trimming cost V 6 bases and J 0 bases, with 12 bases left between them. What was sequenced was blood, either unsorted or a sorted T cell fraction (not recorded which). This TCR was sampled from a human donor who was either an allogeneic HSCT recipient or a stem cell or donor lymphocyte infusion donor (not recorded which). It is not recorded whose cells these are; they may come from a transplant donor. The chain links TRBV20-1 to TRBJ2-7, with TRBD2 as a possible D gene (5 bases). In DNA, the CDR3 is TGCAGTGCCGAGGGTCCCCTCTCCTACGAGCAGTACTTC. Its translation is CSAEGPLSYEQYF.